Sequencing of this T cell receptor beta chain was carried out in a study of blood T cell repertoires in COVID-19. The wider study: Sample material is recorded as cDNA or gDNA derived from T cells, B-cell-depleted T cells, or PBMCs.

V gave up 5 bases and J gave up 9 bases, with 11 bases separating them. Per the germline V gene, CDR1 is MNHEY and CDR2 is SVGEGT. The CDR3 has 11 amino acids. TCRdb keeps only in-frame clones here, not all; method: immunoSEQ multiplex PCR. Among about 160,000 clones listed, approximately 86% were seen once. Material for sequencing was peripheral blood. The chain is built from TRBV6-2 or TRBV6-3 and TRBJ2-7, with unresolved D. The TCR was taken from a man aged 45-65 years with active or convalescent COVID-19. CDR3 DNA: TGTGCCAGCAGTCGATACCCAGGGCAGTACTTC. Translated: CASSRYPGQYF.